The 8 T cell receptor beta chains given below trace back to one sample, sequenced in a study of long-term antiretroviral therapy in people with HIV. The authors ran the immunoSEQ assay, v3.0, at survey level. The repertoire was sequenced with immunoSEQ multiplex PCR; TCRdb's copy has only in-frame clones and lacks some. The sample has about 21,000 clones; 81% are singletons. Here the sequenced sample was unsorted PBMCs, taken 0.1 years before starting antiretroviral therapy. These receptors were collected from a man aged 40-49 years with HIV.

The rearrangement links TRBV6-1 to TRBJ2-5, with a weak D call TRBD2 (6 bases). Per germline, CDR1 MNHNS and CDR2 SASEGT. There are 13 residues in the CDR3. V shed 7 bases and J shed 5 bases, with 14 bases lying between them. The CDR3 sequence: CASIPGAFETQYF. For the CDR3, the DNA is TGTGCCAGCATCCCGGGAGCATTCGAGACCCAGTACTTC.

As to this clone: Other DNA sequences in this sample translate to the same CDR3. This sequence joins TRBV19 and TRBJ1-5; a possible D gene is TRBD1 (6 bases). The CDR3 has 14 residues. Trimming removed 1 base from V and 2 bases from J, with 6 bases in between. Germline loops: CDR1 LNHDA, CDR2 SQIVND (reference sequence). CDR3 amino acids: CASSIGQGNQPQHF. The CDR3 nucleotides are TGTGCCAGTAGTATAGGACAGGGCAATCAGCCCCAGCATTTT.

The rearrangement uses TRBV5-1 and TRBJ2-3; D remains ambiguous. Germline values: CDR1 SGHRS, CDR2 YFSETQ. Trimming removed 4 bases at V and 2 bases at J, with 5 bases between. This CDR3 contains 12 residues. CDR3 DNA: TGCGCCAGCAGCCCAAACACAGATACGCAGTATTTT. Amino acids: CASSPNTDTQYF.

J is TRBJ1-3 and V is TRBV5-6; D is possibly TRBD1 (5 bases). The V gene's germline CDR1 is SGHDT and CDR2 YYEEEE. CDR3 size: 10 residues. The CDR3 region has the DNA TGTATCAGGGATAGGAACACCATATATTTT. Amino acid sequence: CIRDRNTIYF.

J is TRBJ2-7 and V is TRBV6-5; D call uncertain. CDR3 length: 14 amino acids. Germline assignment: CDR1 MNHEY and CDR2 SVGAGI. The V end lost 2 bases, the J end lost 2 bases, and 10 bases lay between the germline ends. CDR3 bases: TGTGCCAGCAGTTACCTCCTATCCGCCTACGAGCAGTACTTC. Amino acid sequence: CASSYLLSAYEQYF.

The CDR3 loop is CASSLEQYNSPLHF. CDR3 coding DNA: TGTGCCAGCAGCTTGGAACAGTATAATTCACCCCTCCACTTT. The chain recombines TRBV7-9 with TRBJ1-6; D not resolved. V was pared by 3 bases and J by 4 bases, with 7 bases between. Looked up from germline, CDR1 is SEHNR and CDR2 is FQNEAQ (reference sequence). This CDR3 spans 14 amino acids.

This rearrangement joins TRBV28 to TRBJ1-1, with D tentatively TRBD1 (5 bases). Germline V gene sequence: CDR1 MDHEN, CDR2 SYDVKM. The CDR3 spans 14 residues. Trimming cost V 8 bases and J 4 bases, with 17 bases left between them. The CDR3 sequence is CASPPPGTVTEAFF. CDR3 DNA: TGTGCCAGCCCCCCCCCGGGGACGGTCACTGAAGCTTTCTTT.

The gene calls are TRBV5-1 and TRBJ2-5; 7 nucleotides align to TRBD2. V trimming: 2 bases; J trimming: 3 bases; junction bases outside the gene matches: 4. This CDR3 has 14 amino acids. Germline V gene sequence: CDR1 SGHRS, CDR2 YFSETQ. CDR3 sequence (DNA): TGCGCCAGCAGCTTTCCGGGGGGAGAAGAGACCCAGTACTTC. Translation: CASSFPGGEETQYF.